These 9 T cell receptor beta chains were sequenced from one sample in a study of blood T cell repertoires in COVID-19. Using immunoSEQ multiplex PCR, the repertoire was profiled, and TCRdb retains in-frame clones only, with some absent. The repertoire consists of a few hundred thousand clones, with 89% occurring once and the leading ten covering roughly 5%. Sequencing was done on a sample of peripheral blood. The receptors here all came from a woman in her thirties or forties who had recovered from COVID-19.

The chain is built from TRBV30 and TRBJ2-3; 7 bases map to TRBD1. Germline V CDR1 and CDR2: GTSNPN, SVGIG (reference sequence). This CDR3 is built from 14 residues. The CDR3 coding sequence is TGTGCTGTGACAGGGCAGTCCCGCACAGATACGCAGTATTTT. It translates to CAVTGQSRTDTQYF.

The rearrangement uses TRBV6-5 and TRBJ1-5, with 8 nucleotides matching TRBD1. The J segment lost 5 bases and the V segment lost 0 bases, leaving 3 bases of the junction unmatched. This CDR3 region has 15 residues. CDR1 is MNHEY and CDR2 is SVGAGI in the germline V gene. The CDR3 region has the DNA TGTGCCAGCAGTTACTCCAGGGGGCTGGATCAGCCCCAGCATTTT. This sequence encodes CASSYSRGLDQPQHF.

The V call is TRBV5-4, the J call TRBJ2-4; 11 nucleotides align to TRBD1. The junction had 8 bases not matched to a gene; V was cut back by 1 base and J by 8 bases. The CDR3 contains 16 residues. In germline, CDR1 is SGHNT, CDR2 YYREEE (reference sequence). The CDR3 bases are TGTGCCAGCAGCTTGAGGACAGGGGGCGGTAGGGACATTCAGTACTTC. Translation gives CASSLRTGGGRDIQYF.

This sequence joins TRBV13 and TRBJ2-7; perhaps TRBD2 as D (6 bases). V was pared by 0 bases and J by 3 bases, with 9 bases between. Germline values: CDR1 PRHDT, CDR2 FYEKMQ (reference sequence). The CDR3 contains 14 residues. The CDR3 sequence: CASSLGGGLYEQYF. DNA for the CDR3: TGTGCCAGCAGCTTAGGCGGGGGTCTCTACGAGCAGTACTTC.

V usage is TRBV30 and J usage is TRBJ2-1; 8 nucleotides agree with TRBD2. With 3 bases clipped from V and 1 base from J, the junction kept 5 bases outside the gene matches. Germline V gene data show CDR1 as GTSNPN and CDR2 as SVGIG (reference sequence). The CDR3 runs to 15 residues. The CDR3 sequence is CAWRTRGGSYNEQFF. For the CDR3, the DNA is TGTGCCTGGAGAACCCGGGGGGGTTCCTACAATGAGCAGTTCTTC. The variable domain in full, with the rest retrieved from reference TRBV30 and TRBJ2-1, is SQTIHQWPATLVQPVGSPLSLECTVEGTSNPNLYWYRQAAGRGLQLLFYSVGIGQISSEVPQNLSASRPQDRQFILSSKKLLLSDSGFYLCAWRTRGGSYNEQFFGPGTRLTVL.

The chain combines TRBV10-3 with TRBJ2-7, with TRBD2 matching over 8 bases. The germline CDR1 and CDR2 sequences are ENHRY and SYGVKD. This CDR3 is 14 amino acids long. J gave up 0 bases and V 4 bases, and 2 bases lay outside the gene matches. The CDR3 coding sequence is TGTGCCATCAGTGCGACTAGCGACTCCTACGAGCAGTACGTC. Translated, it gives CAISATSDSYEQYV.

The DNA of the CDR3 is TGTGCCAGTAGTATCCTAGGGGATGAAAAACTGTTTTTT. It translates to CASSILGDEKLFF. The rearrangement links TRBV19 to TRBJ1-4, with D maybe TRBD1 (5 bases). The CDR3 consists of 13 residues. Trimming took off 3 bases at V and 6 bases at J, with 8 bases between the two ends. The V gene's germline CDR1 is LNHDA and CDR2 SQIVND (reference sequence).

The gene calls are TRBV7-9 and TRBJ2-1; D ambiguous. With 1 base removed from V and 1 base from J, the gap between germline ends came to 5 bases. There are 14 residues in the CDR3. The germline CDR1 and CDR2 sequences are SEHNR and FQNEAQ (reference sequence). Written as DNA, the CDR3 is TGTGCCAGCAGCTTAGTCGCGTCCTACAATGAGCAGTTCTTC. It specifies CASSLVASYNEQFF.

The DNA of the CDR3 is TGTGCCAGCAGCTTAGTCGGGTTTTGGGCGGGGGGAACAGATACGCAGTATTTT. Its translation: CASSLVGFWAGGTDTQYF. V usage is TRBV7-2 and J usage is TRBJ2-3; 8 nucleotides agree with TRBD2. CDR1 is SGHTA and CDR2 is FQGNSA in the germline V gene. The CDR3 runs to 18 residues. J gave up 3 bases and V 1 base, and 12 bases lay outside the gene matches.